A single sample gave rise to the 8 T cell receptor beta chains below, sequenced in a study of T cell changes during pregnancy in multiple sclerosis. Using immunoSEQ multiplex PCR, the repertoire was profiled, and TCRdb retains in-frame clones only, with some absent. The sample holds 20,000 to 25,000 clones, roughly 90% seen once. Sequenced here: CD4+ T cells from peripheral blood mononuclear cells, sampled in the third trimester of pregnancy. The receptors derive from a female donor with multiple sclerosis, enrolled in a pregnancy study.

The V call is TRBV5-1, the J call TRBJ1-5; D may be TRBD1 (5 bases). Looked up from germline, CDR1 is SGHRS and CDR2 is YFSETQ. V was cut by 1 base and J by 5 bases, with 10 bases left in between. CDR3 length equals 14 residues. For the CDR3, the DNA is TGCGCCAGCAGCTTGTCAGGGAACGATCAGCCCCAGCATTTT. Its translation: CASSLSGNDQPQHF.

This clone was seen a few times. The chain uses TRBV29-1 and TRBJ1-1, with D tentatively TRBD1 (6 bases). Trimming took off 6 bases at V and 3 bases at J, with 11 bases between the two ends. In germline, CDR1 is SQVTM, CDR2 ANQGSEA. CDR3 length: 12 residues. CDR3 amino acids: CSVPYRDTEAFF. In nucleotides, the CDR3 is TGCAGCGTACCTTACAGGGACACTGAAGCTTTCTTT.

J is TRBJ2-7 and V is TRBV5-1, with a weak D call TRBD1 (6 bases). V lost 4 bases and J 3 bases, leaving 11 bases between the germline ends. This CDR3 has 13 amino acids. The V gene's germline CDR1 is SGHRS and CDR2 YFSETQ. The CDR3 region is CASSKKDSYEQYF. In nucleotides, the CDR3 is TGCGCCAGCAGCAAGAAGGACAGCTACGAGCAGTACTTC. Based on the CDR3 plus reference TRBV5-1 and TRBJ2-7, the full variable domain is KAGVTQTPRYLIKTRGQQVTLSCSPISGHRSVSWYQQTPGQGLQFLFEYFSETQRNKGNFPGRFSGRQFSNSRSEMNVSTLELGDSALYLCASSKKDSYEQYFGPGTRLTVT.

The CDR3 protein is CASSYGGVSNTEAFF. In nucleotides, the CDR3 is TGTGCCAGCAGTTACGGAGGGGTCTCGAACACTGAAGCTTTCTTT. The chain carries TRBV6-5 and TRBJ1-1; D might be TRBD1 (5 bases). With 2 bases removed from V and 1 base from J, the gap between germline ends came to 11 bases. Germline V gives CDR1 MNHEY, CDR2 SVGAGI. The CDR3 spans 15 residues.

The chain joins TRBV7-8 to TRBJ2-2, with 10 bases identical to TRBD1. V lost 5 bases, J lost 6 bases, and 9 bases stayed unmatched. From germline, CDR1 is SGHVS and CDR2 FQNEAQ. The length of the CDR3 is 16 residues. The CDR3 DNA reads TGTGCCAGCAGCACGATCCGGGACAGGGGACCCGGGGAGCTGTTTTTT. Translation gives CASSTIRDRGPGELFF.

The chain employs TRBV12-5 and TRBJ1-1; D may be TRBD1 (6 bases). The CDR3 contains 19 residues. Deletions cut 2 bases from V and 2 bases from J, with 24 bases between. Germline CDR1 LGHNT, CDR2 FRNRAP. The chain's CDR3 is CASGLTPDGQSLSNTEAFF. CDR3 nucleotides: TGTGCTAGTGGTTTGACCCCCGATGGACAGTCCCTATCTAACACTGAAGCTTTCTTT.

This rearrangement joins TRBV5-8 to TRBJ2-7; D ambiguous. The V gene's germline CDR1 is SGHTS and CDR2 YDEGEE. The length of the CDR3 is 13 residues. The germline V and J ends were trimmed by 0 bases and 9 bases, with 13 bases remaining between them. Here the CDR3 reads CASSLDGGVWQYF. The CDR3 DNA is TGTGCCAGCAGCTTGGACGGCGGCGTGTGGCAGTACTTC. Looking up the rest from reference TRBV5-8 and TRBJ2-7 gives the full variable domain: EAGVTQSPTHLIKTRGQQATLRCSPISGHTSVYWYQQALGLGLQFLLWYDEGEERNRGNFPPRFSGRQFPNYSSELNVNALELEDSALYLCASSLDGGVWQYFGPGTRLTVT.

The CDR3 nucleotides are TGTGCTAGTGGGTCCTCTTTTAATCAGCCCCAGCATTTT. It is translated as CASGSSFNQPQHF. This chain uses TRBV12-5 with TRBJ1-5; unclear D gene. The CDR3 sequence is 13 residues long. CDR1 is LGHNT and CDR2 is FRNRAP in the germline V gene. V lost 6 bases and J lost 4, with 10 bases in between.